This T cell receptor (beta chain) is from a study of memory CD4+ T cells and cytomegalovirus serostatus. Germline CDR1 MNHEY, CDR2 SMNVEV (reference sequence). CDR3 length: 11 residues. V dropped 6 bases and J dropped 4 bases, with 7 bases sitting between them. The assay was immunoSEQ multiplex PCR, and TCRdb's table has in-frame clones only and misses some. The repertoire holds around 88,000 clones, with 80% as singletons. The sort gate was single viable CD3+CD4+CD8-CD45RO+ cells for memory CD4+ T cells. The TCR sequence derives from an adult in good health and CMV-seropositive. Sample: memory CD4+ T cells from blood. This chain joins TRBV27 and TRBJ2-7, with D unclear. CDR3 DNA: TGTGCCAGCAGGTCCCGATACGAGCAGTACTTC. Protein product: CASRSRYEQYF.